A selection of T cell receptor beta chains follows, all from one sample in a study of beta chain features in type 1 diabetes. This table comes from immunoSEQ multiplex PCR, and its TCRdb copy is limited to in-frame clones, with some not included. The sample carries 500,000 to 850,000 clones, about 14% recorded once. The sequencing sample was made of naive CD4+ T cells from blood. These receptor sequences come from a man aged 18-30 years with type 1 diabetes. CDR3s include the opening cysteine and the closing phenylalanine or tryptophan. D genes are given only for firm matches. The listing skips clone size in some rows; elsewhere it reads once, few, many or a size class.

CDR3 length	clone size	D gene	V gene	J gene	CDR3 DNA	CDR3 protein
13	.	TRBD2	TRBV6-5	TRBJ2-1	TGTGCCAGCAGTCAGGGACTAGCTGGCGAGCAGTTCTTC	CASSQGLAGEQFF
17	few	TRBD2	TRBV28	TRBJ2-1	TGTGCCAGCAGTAAGGTCCTAGCGGGGAGCTCCTACAATGAGCAGTTCTTC	CASSKVLAGSSYNEQFF
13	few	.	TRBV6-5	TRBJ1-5	TGTGCCAGCAGTTCGCATGTCAGGGGGCCCCAGCATTTT	CASSSHVRGPQHF
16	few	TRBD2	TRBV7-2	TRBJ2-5	TGTGCCAGCAGCTCGAGGACTAGCGGGAGGGGAGAGACCCAGTACTTC	CASSSRTSGRGETQYF
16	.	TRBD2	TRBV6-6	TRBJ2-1	TGTGCCAGCAGTTACTCAGTAGCGGGAAGCTACAATGAGCAGTTCTTC	CASSYSVAGSYNEQFF
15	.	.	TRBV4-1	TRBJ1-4	TGCGCCAGCAGCCAAGTAGGGGTACCTAATGAAAAACTGTTTTTT	CASSQVGVPNEKLFF
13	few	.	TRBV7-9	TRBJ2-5	TGTGCCAGCAGCTTAATGGCCCCCGAGACCCAGTACTTC	CASSLMAPETQYF
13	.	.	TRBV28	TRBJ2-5	TGTGCCAGCAGTGAGGCTAGCAGAGAGACCCAGTACTTC	CASSEASRETQYF
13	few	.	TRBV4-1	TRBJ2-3	TGCGCCAGCAGCCAAATGGGGGGAGATACGCAGTATTTT	CASSQMGGDTQYF
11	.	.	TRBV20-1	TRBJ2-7	TGCAGTGCCGCTGGACGGGACGAGCAGTACTTC	CSAAGRDEQYF
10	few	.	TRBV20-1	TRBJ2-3	TGCAGTCCCCTGAGGGATACGCAGTATTTT	CSPLRDTQYF
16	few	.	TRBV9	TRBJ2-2	TGTGCCAGCAGCGTTTTAGGTACAGCGAACACCGGGGAGCTGTTTTTT	CASSVLGTANTGELFF
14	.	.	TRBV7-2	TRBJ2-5	TGTGCCAGCAGCTTAGTCCGACAACTGGAGACCCAGTACTTC	CASSLVRQLETQYF
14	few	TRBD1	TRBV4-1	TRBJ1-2	TGCGCCAGCAGCCAGAGGGGACAGGGCTATGGCTACACCTTC	CASSQRGQGYGYTF
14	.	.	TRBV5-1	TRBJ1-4	TGCGCCAGCAGCGTGACAGCAACTAATGAAAAACTGTTTTTT	CASSVTATNEKLFF
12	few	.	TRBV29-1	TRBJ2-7	TGCAGCGTCGGCAAGAGCTCCTACGAGCAGTACTTC	CSVGKSSYEQYF
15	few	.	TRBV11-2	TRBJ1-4	TGTGCCAGCAGCGCCGCAGGGGCGGCGGATGAAAAACTGTTTTTT	CASSAAGAADEKLFF
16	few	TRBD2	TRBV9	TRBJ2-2	TGTGCCAGCAGCGCCGGGGGGAGGGCCATCACCGGGGAGCTGTTTTTT	CASSAGGRAITGELFF
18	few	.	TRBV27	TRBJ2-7	TGTGCCAGCAGCGTCCGAGGGACTCCTTTTTCATCCTCCTACGAGCAGTACTTC	CASSVRGTPFSSSYEQYF